These 26 T cell receptor beta chains were sequenced from one sample in a study of blood T cell repertoires in COVID-19. Using immunoSEQ multiplex PCR, the repertoire was profiled, and TCRdb retains in-frame clones only, with some absent. The sample has 160,000 or so clones, 65% to 85% seen once. The sample was PBMCs or T cells enriched from blood (not recorded which). These TCRs come from a woman in her forties with acute COVID-19.

The J gene is TRBJ1-5, the V gene TRBV11-2; D is perhaps TRBD1 (5 bases). Trimming removed 1 base at V and 1 base at J, with 14 bases between. The CDR3 runs to 17 residues. The germline gives CDR1 SGHAT, CDR2 FQNNGV. CDR3 in DNA: TGTGCCAGCAGCTTAGGGGCGGCAGGGCTGAGCAATCAGCCCCAGCATTTT. As protein: CASSLGAAGLSNQPQHF.

The genes are TRBV7-9 and TRBJ2-1; the match to TRBD2 covers 9 bases. The V segment lost 3 bases and the J segment 10 bases; nucleotides outside the gene matches: 10. The V gene's germline CDR1 is SEHNR and CDR2 FQNEAQ (reference sequence). CDR3 length: 15 residues. The CDR3 nucleotides are TGTGCCAGCAGCTTTTCTCTAGCGGGACGTGGGGAGCAGTTCTTC. This encodes CASSFSLAGRGEQFF.

The V gene is TRBV3-1 (or the pseudogene TRBV3-2), the J gene TRBJ2-3; 12 bases agree with TRBD2. V gave up 6 bases and J gave up 4 bases; unmatched junction bases: 8. Germline CDR1 and CDR2: LGHDT and YNNKEL (reference sequence). The CDR3 is made up of 16 amino acids. DNA of the CDR3: TGTGCCAGCAGATCTACCAGACTAGCGGGAGCAGATACGCAGTATTTT. It encodes CASRSTRLAGADTQYF.

The chain carries TRBV4-1 and TRBJ1-2, with 10 bases identical to TRBD1. CDR3 length equals 16 residues. The germline CDR1 and CDR2 sequences are MGHRA and YSYEKL. Trimming removed 3 bases from V and 4 bases from J; junction bases left unmatched: 8. The CDR3 sequence is CASSQRQGASSYGYTF. The CDR3 coding sequence is TGCGCCAGCAGCCAGCGACAGGGGGCAAGTAGCTATGGCTACACCTTC.

A few counts support this clone. V is TRBV11-2 and J is TRBJ2-7; D remains unclear. The CDR3 sequence is 14 residues long. Germline CDR1 is SGHAT and CDR2 is FQNNGV. Trimming pared 0 bases from V and 2 bases from J, leaving 8 bases between. DNA for the CDR3: TGTGCCAGCAGCTTAGATCTAATCACCTACGAGCAGTACTTC. This gives the protein CASSLDLITYEQYF.

The chain has TRBV10-3 and TRBJ1-2; a weak D match, TRBD1 (5 bases). Germline V gene lookup returns CDR1 ENHRY and CDR2 SYGVKD. With 3 bases removed from V and 5 bases from J, the gap between germline ends came to 16 bases. This CDR3 has 15 amino acids. In nucleotides, the CDR3 is TGTGCCATCAGTGAACAGGACCAGTTGCTGTATGGCTACACCTTC. It is translated as CAISEQDQLLYGYTF.

The rearrangement joins TRBV5-4 to TRBJ2-5, with 13 nucleotides matching TRBD2. The germline V gene has CDR1 SGHNT and CDR2 YYREEE (reference sequence). This CDR3 has 16 amino acids. V lost 4 bases and J lost 5; bases outside the gene matches: 8. CDR3 in DNA: TGTGCCAGCAGCCGACCACTAGCGGGAGGGAGGGAGACCCAGTACTTC. Residues: CASSRPLAGGRETQYF.

This chain uses TRBV7-9 with TRBJ1-2; the D gene is possibly TRBD1 (5 bases). The germline CDR1 and CDR2 sequences are SEHNR and FQNEAQ (reference sequence). The CDR3 spans 15 residues. V shed 4 bases and J shed 7 bases, with 19 bases lying between them. CDR3 in amino acids: CASSSDSGAGGGYTF. In DNA, the CDR3 is TGTGCCAGCAGCTCAGACTCCGGGGCCGGGGGTGGCTACACCTTC.

The J gene is TRBJ1-3, the V gene TRBV11-3; 7 bases are a match to TRBD1. Trimming removed 3 bases from V and 0 bases from J; junction bases left unmatched: 2. Germline CDR1 is SGHNT and CDR2 is YENEEA. The CDR3 sequence is 15 residues long. The CDR3 nucleotides are TGTGCCAGCAGCTTGGGACAGAACTCTGGAAACACCATATATTTT. It specifies CASSLGQNSGNTIYF.

The chain is built from TRBV11-3 and TRBJ2-7; 10 bases align to TRBD2. With 6 bases clipped from V and 6 bases from J, the junction kept 5 bases outside the gene matches. Germline CDR1 SGHNT, CDR2 YENEEA. The CDR3 is 13 amino acids. The CDR3 DNA reads TGTGCCAGCAGTCCTAGCGGGAGAACCGAGCAGTACGTC. Translating it yields CASSPSGRTEQYV.

The chain is built from TRBV29-1 and TRBJ2-1; 7 positions match TRBD2. The V gene's germline CDR1 is SQVTM and CDR2 ANQGSEA. This CDR3 comprises 13 residues. Trimming at V came to 7 bases and at J to 8 bases, leaving 11 bases not matched to a gene. This CDR3 reads CSGGWGGYDEQFF. CDR3 DNA sequence: TGCAGCGGCGGGTGGGGAGGGTATGATGAGCAGTTCTTC.

The chain is built from TRBV6-5 and TRBJ2-3; possible D gene TRBD2, 6 bases. The CDR3 length is 13 residues. Germline CDR1 reads MNHEY; CDR2 reads SVGAGI. The CDR3 here is CAARASVPDTQYF. The CDR3 nucleotides read TGTGCAGCACGGGCTAGCGTCCCAGATACGCAGTATTTT.

The chain has TRBV20-1 and TRBJ2-1; D not certain. The CDR3 length is 11 residues. The V and J ends lost 0 bases and 7 bases respectively, with 4 bases between them. CDR1 DFQATT and CDR2 SNEGSKA come from the germline V gene (reference sequence). CDR3: CSARESNEQFF. The CDR3 DNA follows: TGCAGTGCTAGAGAGTCGAATGAGCAGTTCTTC.

The chain recombines TRBV7-2 with TRBJ1-1; D may be TRBD1 (5 bases). The germline gives CDR1 SGHTA, CDR2 FQGNSA. This CDR3 has 13 amino acids. Trimming removed 4 bases from V and 1 base from J, with 7 bases in between. The CDR3 sequence is CASSSGPNTEAFF. The CDR3 DNA follows: TGTGCCAGCAGCTCAGGGCCGAACACTGAAGCTTTCTTT.

This clone has only one observation. The chain recombines TRBV7-8 with TRBJ2-1, with TRBD2 matching 8 bases. CDR3 size: 15 residues. The V and J ends lost 4 bases and 14 bases, in that order; junction bases with no gene match: 16. CDR1 SGHVS and CDR2 FQNEAQ come from the germline V gene. The DNA of the CDR3 is TGTGCCAGCAGCTCCTCCGGGGGGAGCGGGAGTAGTAAGTTCTTC. It codes for CASSSSGGSGSSKFF.

The gene calls are TRBV5-1 and TRBJ2-3, with 9 positions matching TRBD1. V trimming: 5 bases; J trimming: 2 bases; junction bases outside the gene matches: 6. This CDR3 is 15 amino acids long. Germline CDR1 is SGHRS and CDR2 is YFSETQ. CDR3 amino acids: CASSKTGGPTDTQYF. The CDR3 nucleotides are TGCGCCAGCAGTAAAACAGGGGGCCCCACAGATACGCAGTATTTT.

V is TRBV3-1 (or the pseudogene TRBV3-2) and J is TRBJ2-1; maybe TRBD2 (5 bases). Germline CDR1 reads LGHDT; CDR2 reads YNNKEL (reference sequence). This CDR3 contains 14 residues. The V end was cut by 4 bases, the J end by 9 bases, with 16 bases between. The chain's CDR3 is CASSLGTGRGEQFF. DNA of the CDR3: TGTGCCAGCAGCCTAGGAACGGGTCGGGGTGAGCAGTTCTTC.

The rearrangement links TRBV5-1 to TRBJ2-7, with D uncertain. V was cut by 0 bases and J by 0 bases, with 7 bases left in between. CDR1 and CDR2 from the germline V gene are SGHRS and YFSETQ. The CDR3 length is 14 residues. CDR3 DNA: TGCGCCAGCAGCTTGGAACAGAGCTCCTACGAGCAGTACTTC. This codes for CASSLEQSSYEQYF.

The chain recombines TRBV6-5 with TRBJ2-7, with a tentative D call TRBD2 (6 bases). This CDR3 has 14 residues. Trimming removed 8 bases at V and 3 bases at J, with 17 bases between. The germline V gene has CDR1 MNHEY and CDR2 SVGAGI. Here the CDR3 reads CASGARSGVYEQYV. The CDR3 DNA reads TGTGCCAGCGGGGCTCGTTCGGGGGTCTACGAGCAGTACGTC.

The chain joins TRBV10-1 to TRBJ2-7, with 7 bases matching TRBD2. Germline CDR1 and CDR2: WNHNN and SYGVQD (reference sequence). The CDR3 loop spans 16 amino acids. V lost 3 bases and J lost 4; bases outside the gene matches: 12. The CDR3 DNA is TGCGCCAGCAGTGAATCACGGGGGGAGGGCCTTTACGAGCAGTACTTC. Residues: CASSESRGEGLYEQYF.

The chain employs TRBV30 and TRBJ1-1; D remains unclear. V was shortened by 5 bases and J by 7 bases, with 14 bases between the two germline ends. CDR1 is GTSNPN, CDR2 SVGIG, per germline (reference sequence). The CDR3 has 12 amino acids. DNA of the CDR3: TGTGCCTGGCAGACCCCTCTAGATGAAGCTTTCTTT. As protein: CAWQTPLDEAFF.

The chain employs TRBV27 and TRBJ2-1; 7 positions agree with TRBD2. V shed 3 bases and J 5 bases; nucleotides not matched to a gene: 4. Per germline, CDR1 MNHEY and CDR2 SMNVEV (reference sequence). This CDR3 is built from 14 residues. CDR3 protein: CASSLRLANNEQFF. As DNA, the CDR3 is TGTGCCAGCAGTTTGAGACTAGCTAACAATGAGCAGTTCTTC.

The V gene is TRBV7-2, the J gene TRBJ2-1; 8 bases line up with TRBD2. J was trimmed by 9 bases and V by 5 bases; bases with no gene match: 12. CDR1 is SGHTA and CDR2 is FQGNSA in the germline V gene. CDR3 size: 15 residues. CDR3 DNA sequence: TGTGCCAGCAGCGGATGGACTAGCAGGTCGCCTGAGCAGTTCTTC. Amino acid sequence: CASSGWTSRSPEQFF.

The J gene is TRBJ2-5, the V gene TRBV14, with D possibly being TRBD2 (6 bases). Germline values: CDR1 SGHDN, CDR2 FVKESK. Trimming cost V 2 bases and J 4 bases, with 20 bases left between them. The CDR3 is 17 amino acids. The CDR3 region has the DNA TGTGCCAGCAGCCAAAAGTATGGAGGGTCCCTACGAGAGACCCAGTACTTC. Residues: CASSQKYGGSLRETQYF.

This clone was observed a single time. The chain links TRBV14 to TRBJ2-5; 10 bases align to TRBD2. The CDR3 has 16 amino acids. Germline CDR1 reads SGHDN; CDR2 reads FVKESK. Losses at the gene ends were 5 bases for V and 4 bases for J; bases not matched to a gene: 10. DNA of the CDR3: TGTGCCAGCAGCTCCTGGGTAGCGGGAGGTGGAGAGACCCAGTACTTC. Amino acid sequence: CASSSWVAGGGETQYF.

The chain couples TRBV14 to TRBJ1-2; D ambiguous. V lost 1 base to trimming and J lost 7 bases, with 7 bases between them. Germline-derived CDR1 and CDR2 are SGHDN and FVKESK. The CDR3 is 12 amino acids. The CDR3 spells CASSQVAGGYTF. The CDR3 DNA is TGTGCCAGCAGCCAAGTCGCCGGTGGCTACACCTTC.